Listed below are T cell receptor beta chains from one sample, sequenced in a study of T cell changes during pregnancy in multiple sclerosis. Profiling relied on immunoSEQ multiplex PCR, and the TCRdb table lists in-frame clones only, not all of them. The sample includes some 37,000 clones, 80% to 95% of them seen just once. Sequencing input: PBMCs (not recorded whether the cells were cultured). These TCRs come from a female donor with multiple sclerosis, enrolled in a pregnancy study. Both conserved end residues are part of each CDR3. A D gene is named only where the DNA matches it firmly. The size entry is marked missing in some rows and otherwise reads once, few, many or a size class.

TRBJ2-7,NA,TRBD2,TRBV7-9,CASSSAGSGRRKGYEQYF,TGTGCCAGCAGCTCAGCCGGTAGCGGGAGGAGAAAAGGCTACGAGCAGTACTTC
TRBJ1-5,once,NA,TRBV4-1,CASSQDPNQPQHF,TGCGCCAGCAGCCAAGATCCCAATCAGCCCCAGCATTTT
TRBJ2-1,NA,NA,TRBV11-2,CASSLAWSAINEQFF,TGTGCCAGCAGCTTAGCTTGGTCGGCCATAAATGAGCAGTTCTTC
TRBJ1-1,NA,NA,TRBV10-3,CAISESWGGLTEAFF,TGTGCCATCAGTGAAAGTTGGGGAGGACTCACTGAAGCTTTCTTT
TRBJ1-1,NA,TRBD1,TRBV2,CASSLQGVGNTEAFF,TGTGCCAGCAGTTTACAGGGGGTAGGGAACACTGAAGCTTTCTTT
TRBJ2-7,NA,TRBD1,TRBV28,CASIRGRDEQYF,TGTGCCAGCATTAGGGGGCGCGACGAGCAGTACTTC
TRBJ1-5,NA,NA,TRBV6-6,CASTGYSNQPQHF,TGTGCCAGCACCGGGTATAGCAATCAGCCCCAGCATTTT
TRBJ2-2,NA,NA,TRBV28,CASRTGTSNTGELFF,TGTGCCAGCAGAACCGGGACCTCTAACACCGGGGAGCTGTTTTTT
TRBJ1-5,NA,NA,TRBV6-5,CASNTRQGLQPQHF,TGTGCCAGCAACACGCGGCAGGGCCTCCAGCCCCAGCATTTT
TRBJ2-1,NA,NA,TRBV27,CASSRYGTENYNEQFF,TGTGCCAGCAGCCGCTACGGCACAGAAAACTACAATGAGCAGTTCTTC
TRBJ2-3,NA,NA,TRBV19,CASSIEVLTTDTQYF,TGTGCCAGTAGTATAGAGGTCTTGACAACAGATACGCAGTATTTT
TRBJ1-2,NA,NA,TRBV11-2,CASSHLTNREGPF,TGTGCCAGCAGCCACCTTACCAACCGAGAAGGCCCTTTC
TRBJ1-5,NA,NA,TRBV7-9,CASSKQGSNQPQHF,TGTGCCAGCAGCAAACAGGGTAGCAATCAGCCCCAGCATTTT
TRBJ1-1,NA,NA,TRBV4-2,CASSQDGWGSTEAFF,TGTGCCAGCAGCCAAGATGGTTGGGGAAGCACTGAAGCTTTCTTT
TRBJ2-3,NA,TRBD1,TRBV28,CASSFQTGAGDTQYF,TGTGCCAGCAGTTTCCAGACAGGGGCTGGAGATACGCAGTATTTT
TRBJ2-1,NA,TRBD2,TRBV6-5,CASSYGTRSSNEQFF,TGTGCCAGCAGTTACGGGACTAGATCGTCCAATGAGCAGTTCTTC
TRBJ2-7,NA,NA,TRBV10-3,CAISRTEGSYEQYF,TGTGCCATCAGCAGAACCGAGGGCTCCTACGAGCAGTACTTC